The entry below describes one T cell receptor beta chain. Its antigen is unidentified. This sample was taken from a study of beta chain features in type 1 diabetes. The sequenced template was cDNA made from the entire isolated RNA. The repertoire was sequenced with immunoSEQ multiplex PCR; TCRdb's copy has only in-frame clones and lacks some. The repertoire consists of around 400,000 clones, with around 15% occurring once and the leading ten covering approximately 0.019%. Study findings and constraints: TCRB CDR3s from Type 1 diabetes patients were moderately but significantly shorter in all four CD4+ subsets.

This sequence originates from a woman aged 18-35 years in good health. Sample: naive CD4+ T cells from blood.

In nucleotides, the CDR3 is TGTGCCGGTGGGACTTTCCTAGATACGCAGTATTTT. Encoded protein: CAGGTFLDTQYF. This chain uses TRBV28 with TRBJ2-3, with a possible D match to TRBD2 (6 bases). Between the trimmed V and J ends, which lost 11 bases and 5 bases, there was a span of 14 bases. The germline CDR1 and CDR2 sequences are MDHEN and SYDVKM. This CDR3 comprises 12 residues.